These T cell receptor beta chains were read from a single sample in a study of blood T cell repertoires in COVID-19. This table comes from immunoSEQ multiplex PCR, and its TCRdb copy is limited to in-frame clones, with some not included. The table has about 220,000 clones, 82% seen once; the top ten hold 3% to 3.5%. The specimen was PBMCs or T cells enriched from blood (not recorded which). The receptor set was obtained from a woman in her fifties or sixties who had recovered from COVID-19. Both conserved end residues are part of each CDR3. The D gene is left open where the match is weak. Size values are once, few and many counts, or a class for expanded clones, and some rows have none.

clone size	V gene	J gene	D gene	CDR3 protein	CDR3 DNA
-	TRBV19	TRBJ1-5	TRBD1	CASSRVGQSDSNQPQHF	TGTGCCAGTAGTCGCGTGGGACAGTCCGATAGCAATCAGCCCCAGCATTTT
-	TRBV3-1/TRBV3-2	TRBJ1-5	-	CASSPTGFNQPQHF	TGTGCCAGCAGCCCCACGGGGTTCAATCAGCCCCAGCATTTT
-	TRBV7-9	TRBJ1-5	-	CASSLRGNSNQPQHF	TGTGCCAGCAGCTTGAGAGGGAATAGCAATCAGCCCCAGCATTTT
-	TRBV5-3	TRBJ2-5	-	CARSLDSQETQYF	TGTGCCAGAAGCTTGGACAGCCAAGAGACCCAGTACTTC
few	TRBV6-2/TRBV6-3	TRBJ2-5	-	CASSRGAEETQYF	TGTGCCAGCAGTCGGGGAGCTGAAGAGACCCAGTACTTC
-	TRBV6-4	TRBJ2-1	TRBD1	CASRGQGDNEQFF	TGTGCCAGCAGGGGACAGGGCGACAATGAGCAGTTCTTC
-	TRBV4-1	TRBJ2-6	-	CASSSPPGANVLTF	TGCGCCAGCAGCTCTCCCCCTGGGGCCAACGTCCTGACTTTC
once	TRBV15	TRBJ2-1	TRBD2	CATSRDPAGGNFYEQFF	TGTGCCACCAGCAGAGACCCTGCGGGAGGCAACTTCTATGAGCAGTTCTTC
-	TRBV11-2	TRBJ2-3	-	CASSRQLSDTQYF	TGTGCCAGCAGCCGTCAACTATCAGATACGCAGTATTTT
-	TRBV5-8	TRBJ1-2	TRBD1	CASSFDRVPNYGYTF	TGTGCCAGCAGCTTCGACAGGGTCCCTAACTATGGCTACACCTTC
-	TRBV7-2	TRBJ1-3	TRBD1	CASSLDRGRGNTIYF	TGTGCCAGCAGCTTAGACAGGGGGCGTGGAAACACCATATATTTT
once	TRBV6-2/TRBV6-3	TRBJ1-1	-	CASSYIGGSEAFF	TGTGCCAGCAGTTACATCGGGGGTAGTGAAGCTTTCTTT
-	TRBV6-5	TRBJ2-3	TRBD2	CASSYSLAGTTDTQYF	TGTGCCAGCAGTTACTCCCTAGCGGGGACAACAGATACGCAGTATTTT
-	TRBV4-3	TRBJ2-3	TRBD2	CASSQPAGGSDTQYF	TGCGCCAGCAGCCAGCCAGCGGGGGGTTCCGATACGCAGTATTTT
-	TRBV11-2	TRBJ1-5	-	CASSVGGNQPQHF	TGTGCCAGCAGCGTGGGGGGAAATCAGCCCCAGCATTTT
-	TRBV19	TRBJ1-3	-	CASSIAFSGNTIYF	TGTGCCAGTAGTATCGCGTTCTCTGGAAACACCATATATTTT
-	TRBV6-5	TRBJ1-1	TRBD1	CASSYADRRNTEAFF	TGTGCCAGCAGTTACGCGGACAGGCGGAACACTGAAGCTTTCTTT
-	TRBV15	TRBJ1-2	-	CATRQDISTAYGYTF	TGTGCCACCAGACAAGACATTTCGACCGCCTATGGCTACACCTTC
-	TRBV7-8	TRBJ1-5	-	CASSLARGNNQPQHF	TGTGCCAGCAGCTTAGCCAGGGGAAACAATCAGCCCCAGCATTTT
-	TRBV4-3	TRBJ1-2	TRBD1	CASSPGTENGYTF	TGCGCCAGCAGCCCCGGGACAGAGAATGGCTACACCTTC